These 6 T cell receptor beta chains were sequenced from one sample in a study of Ad26.COV2.S vaccination and SARS-CoV-2 variants. Sequenced by immunoSEQ multiplex PCR; TCRdb stores in-frame clones only, minus some. The sample includes roughly 390,000 clones, about nine tenths of them seen just once. As for treatment: about 20 received Ad26.COV2.S at low or high dose, single or two shots; roughly 5 received placebo; per-sample allocation not given. Sampling took place 63 days after the first vaccine or placebo injection. The source was peripheral blood, collected in a trial of Ad26.COV2.S vaccine versus placebo. These receptors originate from a person between 18 and 60 years old who received the Ad26.COV2.S COVID-19 vaccine or a placebo.

J is TRBJ1-2 and V is TRBV6-2 or TRBV6-3, with 7 bases fitting TRBD1. J gave up 8 bases and V 1 base, and 7 bases lay outside the gene matches. The CDR3 totals 14 residues. Looked up from germline, CDR1 is MNHEY and CDR2 is SVGEGT. The CDR3 protein is CASSYLGQRGGYTF. The CDR3 nucleotides read TGTGCCAGCAGTTACTTGGGACAGAGAGGCGGCTACACCTTC.

This clone has a single count. This chain joins TRBV11-2 and TRBJ2-1, with D possibly being TRBD1 (5 bases). The CDR3 totals 14 residues. Germline loops: CDR1 SGHAT, CDR2 FQNNGV. The germline V and J ends were trimmed by 3 bases and 5 bases, with 11 bases remaining between them. This CDR3 is CASSFQGINNEQFF. CDR3 sequence (DNA): TGTGCCAGCAGCTTCCAGGGAATCAACAATGAGCAGTTCTTC.

The V gene is TRBV14, the J gene TRBJ1-6; no definite D call. This CDR3 comprises 15 residues. The V end lost 3 bases, the J end lost 7 bases, and 13 bases lay between the germline ends. Germline CDR1 reads SGHDN; CDR2 reads FVKESK. The CDR3 is CASSQKIGKNSPLHF. In nucleotides, the CDR3 is TGTGCCAGCAGCCAGAAGATAGGCAAAAATTCACCCCTCCACTTT.

The chain is built from TRBV7-2 and TRBJ1-4; 7 bases align to TRBD1. In germline, CDR1 is SGHTA, CDR2 FQGNSA. V was clipped by 10 bases and J by 0 bases; unmatched bases: 2. The CDR3 spans 13 residues. Here the CDR3 DNA reads TGTGCCACCGGGACAGCAACTAATGAAAAACTGTTTTTT. The encoded protein is CATGTATNEKLFF.

The chain is built from TRBV6-5 and TRBJ2-3; unclear D gene. Trimming stripped 7 bases from V and 6 bases from J, with 8 bases between. The germline V gene encodes CDR1 MNHEY and CDR2 SVGAGI. The CDR3 spans 11 residues. The CDR3 DNA reads as TGTGCCAGCAACACCGGGGATACGCAGTATTTT. Encoded protein: CASNTGDTQYF.

V usage is TRBV6-5 and J usage is TRBJ1-6; 10 bases are a match to TRBD1. The CDR3 runs 14 residues. Germline lookup yields CDR1 MNHEY and CDR2 SVGAGI. The V segment lost 6 bases and the J segment 9 bases; nucleotides outside the gene matches: 5. CDR3 sequence (DNA): TGTGCCAGCAGCCAGGGACAGGGGCGTTCACCCCTCCACTTT. This translates into CASSQGQGRSPLHF.